This T cell receptor beta chain was identified during a study of low-dose radiotherapy and immunotherapy resistance in tumors. Study overall: The regimen for patients comprised intravenous nivolumab 240 mg every two weeks plus intravenous ipilimumab 1 mg/kg every six weeks.

Primers targeting TRAV and TRBV primed first-strand cDNA, covering alpha and beta chains. TCR amplification used about 18 PCR cycles, a constant-region primer and a V-primer adapter. TCRdb re-derived calls from the reads in MiXCR, one entry per CDR3 protein. The sample gives under 95,000 distinct CDR3 sequences, 15% to 20% of which show up once; less than 3.5% is in the top ten. This clonotype was detected ten times or more. Indicated time point: before trial treatment. Donors received a regimen that comprised nivolumab, ipilimumab, aspirin, low-dose cyclophosphamide and low-dose radiotherapy. The clonotype was recovered from a male donor with prostate cancer. Sequences were derived from PBMCs, sampled before treatment.

Written as DNA, the CDR3 is TGCAGCGTTGCATCGACAGGGGAAGTGGACGAGCAGTACTTC. It is translated as CSVASTGEVDEQYF. The J gene is TRBJ2-7, the V gene TRBV29-1, with 8 bases fitting TRBD1. CDR1 is SQVTM, CDR2 ANQGSEA, per germline. The CDR3 runs 14 residues. J lost 5 bases, V lost 4 bases, and 10 bases had no gene match.